A single sample gave rise to the 6 T cell receptor beta chains below, sequenced in a study of kidney transplant recipient with SARS-CoV-2 infection. MiXCR was run by TCRdb on the reads, yielding one entry per CDR3 protein. Seen here are 200,000 to 250,000 distinct CDR3 sequences, 25% to 30% observed once, and the top ten hold 7% to 8%. The input for sequencing was a blood sample, taken at baseline and on day 111 from a kidney transplant recipient. Receptors were obtained from a young adult male patient who had COVID-19 and was a kidney transplant recipient. Part of the T cells may come from the graft donor.

This clonotype was seen just once. It may be a read error: a sequence one base away is much more abundant. The chain couples TRBV7-2 to TRBJ2-7; TRBD2 matches at 7 bases. Germline V CDR1 and CDR2: SGHTA, FQGNSA. The V and J ends lost 6 bases and 3 bases, in that order; junction bases with no gene match: 5. This CDR3 has 13 amino acids. CDR3 region: CASSRSGDYEQYF. Written as DNA, the CDR3 is TGTGCCAGCAGTCGAAGCGGGGACTACGAGCAGTACTTC.

Concerning this clonotype: Just one base apart from a much larger clone, this may be a read error. The chain employs TRBV7-1 and TRBJ1-2, with D uncertain. TRBV7-1 is placed among ORFs of uncertain function. The CDR3 has 17 amino acids. CDR3 sequence reads: CASSFANHEGKTYGHTF. As DNA, the CDR3 is TGTGCCAGCAGCTTTGCAAATCACGAGGGAAAGACCTATGGCCACACCTTC.

Many counts were recorded for this clonotype. The chain has TRBV28 and TRBJ2-5, with a possible D match to TRBD2 (6 bases). Germline V lookup: CDR1 MDHEN, CDR2 SYDVKM. The CDR3 is 13 amino acids. V lost 5 bases and J lost 4, with 11 bases in between. CDR3 bases: TGTGCCAGCAGTCCGGAGGGCCGAGAGACCCAGTACTTC. It yields the protein CASSPEGRETQYF.

This clonotype was seen ten or more times. The chain recombines TRBV28 with TRBJ1-5, with 8 bases identical to TRBD1. Germline V gene sequence: CDR1 MDHEN, CDR2 SYDVKM. Trimming took 2 bases from V and 9 from J; bases not matched to a gene: 6. The CDR3 length is 14 residues. The CDR3 region is CASSLRDRTRPQHF. The CDR3 DNA reads TGTGCCAGCAGTTTAAGGGACAGGACGCGGCCCCAGCATTTT.

Ten or more counts support this clonotype. Because the CDR3's place on the DNA is in doubt, the DNA is left out and the CDR3 is given as listed by TCRdb. The V and J genes are TRBV7-5 and TRBJ1-2. TRBV7-5 is designated a pseudogene. The CDR3 extends over 19 residues, inclusive of both ends. This CDR3 is CISVPEQTSEVGKTYGYTF.

This clonotype was seen at least ten times. The CDR3 bases are TGTGCCAGCAGCCAAGATTTGGGTGGCTCCTACAATGAGCAGTTCTTC. Its protein product is CASSQDLGGSYNEQFF. The chain employs TRBV4-2 and TRBJ2-1; no firm D call. CDR1 LGHNA and CDR2 YNFKEQ come from the germline V gene. V was clipped by 0 bases and J by 0 bases, with 9 bases between them. The CDR3 covers 16 residues.